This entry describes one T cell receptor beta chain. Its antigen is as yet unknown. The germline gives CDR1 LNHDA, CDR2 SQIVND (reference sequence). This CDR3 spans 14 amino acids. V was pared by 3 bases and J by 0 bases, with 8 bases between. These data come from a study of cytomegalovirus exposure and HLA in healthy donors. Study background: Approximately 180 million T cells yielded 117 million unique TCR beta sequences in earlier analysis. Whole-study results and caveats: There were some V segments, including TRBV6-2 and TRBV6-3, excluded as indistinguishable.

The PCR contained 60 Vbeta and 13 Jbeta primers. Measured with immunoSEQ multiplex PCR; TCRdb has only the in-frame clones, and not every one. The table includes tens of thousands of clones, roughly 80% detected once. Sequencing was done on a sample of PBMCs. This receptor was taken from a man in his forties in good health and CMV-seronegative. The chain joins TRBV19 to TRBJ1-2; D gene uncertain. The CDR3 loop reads CASSIQRANYGYTF. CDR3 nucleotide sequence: TGTGCCAGTAGTATCCAACGGGCTAACTATGGCTACACCTTC.